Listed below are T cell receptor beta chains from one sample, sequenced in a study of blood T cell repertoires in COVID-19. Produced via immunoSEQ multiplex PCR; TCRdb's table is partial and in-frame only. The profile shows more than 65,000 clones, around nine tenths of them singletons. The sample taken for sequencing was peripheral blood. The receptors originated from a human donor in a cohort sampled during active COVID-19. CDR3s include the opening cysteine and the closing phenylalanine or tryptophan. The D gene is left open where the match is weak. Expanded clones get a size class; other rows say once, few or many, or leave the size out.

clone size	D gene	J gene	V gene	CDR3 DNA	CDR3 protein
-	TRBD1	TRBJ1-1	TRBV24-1	TGTGCCACCTCTGATAATCGACAGGGACTGTTTAGGGCTTTCTTT	CATSDNRQGLFRAFF
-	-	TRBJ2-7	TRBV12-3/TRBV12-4	TGTGCCAGCAAAGGGGCACCCTACGAGCAGTACTTC	CASKGAPYEQYF
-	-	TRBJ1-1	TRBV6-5	TGTGCCAGCAGTTACCAGGAGGCGTTTCACACTGAAGCTTTCTTT	CASSYQEAFHTEAFF
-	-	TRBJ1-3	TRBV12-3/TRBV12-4	TGTGCCAGCAGAGGACAGACTGGAAACACCATATATTTT	CASRGQTGNTIYF
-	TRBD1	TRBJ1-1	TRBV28	TGTGCCAGCAGTCAGGGACAGGGCTTTAAGAACACTGAAGCTTTCTTT	CASSQGQGFKNTEAFF
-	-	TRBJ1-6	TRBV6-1	TGTGCCAGCAGTGAAGGAACAGGGTTTAATTCACCCCTCCACTTT	CASSEGTGFNSPLHF
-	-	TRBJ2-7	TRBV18	TGTGCCAGCTCACCGGCGGAATACGAGCAGTACTTC	CASSPAEYEQYF
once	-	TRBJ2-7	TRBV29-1	TGCAGCGTTAATTTACAGGGCTACGAGCAGTACTTC	CSVNLQGYEQYF
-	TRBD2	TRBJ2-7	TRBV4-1	TGCGCCAGCAGTCATCCCGAAGCGGGGCCCGCCTACGAGCAGTACTTC	CASSHPEAGPAYEQYF
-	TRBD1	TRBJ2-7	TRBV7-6	TGTGCCAGCAGCTTAGGACAGGGAAACTACGAGCAGTACTTC	CASSLGQGNYEQYF
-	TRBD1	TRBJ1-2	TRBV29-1	TGCAGCGTTAGGGGGACAGATGGCTACACCTTC	CSVRGTDGYTF
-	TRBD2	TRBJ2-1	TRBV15	TGTGCCACCAGCAGCTATCCCGGGACTAGCGGGGGGAACAATGAGCAGTTCTTC	CATSSYPGTSGGNNEQFF
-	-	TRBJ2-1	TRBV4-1	TGCGCCAGCAGCCTCGGGGTGGGGATCTCCTACAATGAGCAGTTCTTC	CASSLGVGISYNEQFF
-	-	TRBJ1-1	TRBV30	TGTGCCTGGAAAGGCAGACAGGCTGAAGCTTTCTTT	CAWKGRQAEAFF
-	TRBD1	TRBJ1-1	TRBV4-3	TGCGCCAGCAGCCAAACCGGGACAGCGAACACTGAAGCTTTCTTT	CASSQTGTANTEAFF
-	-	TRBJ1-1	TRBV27	TGTGCCAGCAGTTATAGGGAGGGGACTGAAGCTTTCTTT	CASSYREGTEAFF
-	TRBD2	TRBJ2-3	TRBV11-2	TGTGCCAGCAGCGCGGGGAGGGGACTGTTAGTCACAGATACGCAGTATTTT	CASSAGRGLLVTDTQYF
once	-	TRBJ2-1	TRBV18	TGTGCCAGCTCACCACCTGGGGCGGGGCGCTCCTACAATGAGCAGTTCTTC	CASSPPGAGRSYNEQFF
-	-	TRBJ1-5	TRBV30	TGTGCCTGGAGTGCAGGGGTGGGGGACAATATCCAGCCCCAGCATTTT	CAWSAGVGDNIQPQHF
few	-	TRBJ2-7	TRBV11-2	TGTGCCAGCAGCGTAAAAAGTGTTCGGGTTTTTTCGGGTTCCGACGAGCAGTACTTC	CASSVKSVRVFSGSDEQYF
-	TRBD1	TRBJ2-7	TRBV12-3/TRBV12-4	TGTGCCAGCAGCCCCGGGACAGGGAACGAGCAGTACTTC	CASSPGTGNEQYF
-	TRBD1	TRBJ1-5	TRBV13	TGTGCCAGCAGCTTAGCCGGGTTCGGACAGGGCGGGAGCAATCAGCCCCAGCATTTT	CASSLAGFGQGGSNQPQHF
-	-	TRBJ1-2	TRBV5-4	TGTGCCAGCAGCCCGAAGGACAGCGATGGCTACACCTTC	CASSPKDSDGYTF
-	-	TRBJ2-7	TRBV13	TGTGCCAGCAGCTTAGGACGGGCCTACGAGCAGTACTTC	CASSLGRAYEQYF
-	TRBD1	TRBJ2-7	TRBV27	TGTGCCAGCAGTTTACGGACAGGGGTCGGCAAGCAGTACTTC	CASSLRTGVGKQYF
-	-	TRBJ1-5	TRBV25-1	TGTGCCAGCAGTGAGGGGCAAGGGCAGCCCCAGCATTTT	CASSEGQGQPQHF
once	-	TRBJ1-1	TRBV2	TGTGCCAGCAGTGAAGCGCTTCAGATTCTCCGCACTGAAGCTTTCTTT	CASSEALQILRTEAFF
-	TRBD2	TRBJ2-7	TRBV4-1	TGCGCCAGCAGCCAAGGCTGGACTAGCGGGGGTTTCAACGAGCAGTACTTC	CASSQGWTSGGFNEQYF
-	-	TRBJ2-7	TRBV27	TGTGCCAGCAGTTTATATGATTCAGCGGGGCAGTACTTC	CASSLYDSAGQYF
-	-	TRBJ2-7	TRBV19	TGTGCCAGTAGTGATACGGGCGAGCAGTACTTC	CASSDTGEQYF
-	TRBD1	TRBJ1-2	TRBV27	TGTGCCAGCAGTTTATCCCCGCAGGGGGGAATCTCTGGCTACACCTTC	CASSLSPQGGISGYTF
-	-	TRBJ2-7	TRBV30	TGTGCCTGGAGTGTACAGTCGGGGATCTCCTACGAGCAGTACTTC	CAWSVQSGISYEQYF
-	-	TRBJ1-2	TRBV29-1	TGCAGCGTTGAACAGGAGGGTCCCTCCCATGGCTACACCTTC	CSVEQEGPSHGYTF
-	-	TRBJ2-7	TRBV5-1	TGCGCCAGCAGCTTACTCCACGAGCAGTACTTC	CASSLLHEQYF
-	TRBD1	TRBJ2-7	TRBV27	TGTGCCAGCAGTTCAGGGACAGGGAACCACGAGCAGTACTTC	CASSSGTGNHEQYF
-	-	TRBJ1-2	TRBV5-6	TGTGCCAGCAGCTTGGCACAGAACTATGGCTACACCTTC	CASSLAQNYGYTF
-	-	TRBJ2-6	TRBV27	TGTGCCAGCAGTCGCCGACTCGTTCCTGGGGGGGCCAACGTCCTGACTTTC	CASSRRLVPGGANVLTF
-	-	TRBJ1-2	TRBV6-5	TGTGCCAGCAGTCCACAGGGAGACTATGGCTACACCTTC	CASSPQGDYGYTF
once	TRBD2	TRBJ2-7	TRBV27	TGTGCCAGCAGTTTACGCCCGGGGGGGCCGGTCTACGAGCAGTACTTC	CASSLRPGGPVYEQYF
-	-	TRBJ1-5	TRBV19	TGTGCCAGTAGTGAGGGCTTGTATCAGCCCCAGCATTTT	CASSEGLYQPQHF
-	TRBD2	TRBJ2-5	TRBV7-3	TGTGCCAGCAGCTTAGGGAGGGGCAGGAAACAAGAGACCCAGTACTTC	CASSLGRGRKQETQYF
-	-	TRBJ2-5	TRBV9	TGTGCCAGCAGCGTAAGTTCGGCGGGGCCCGAAGAGACCCAGTACTTC	CASSVSSAGPEETQYF
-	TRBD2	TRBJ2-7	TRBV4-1	TGCGCCAGCAGCCAAGATCTTGGGGGGGGCTCCTACGAGCAGTACTTC	CASSQDLGGGSYEQYF
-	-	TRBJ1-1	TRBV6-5	TGTGCCACCTCCTTAGAGCAGAACACTGAAGCTTTCTTT	CATSLEQNTEAFF
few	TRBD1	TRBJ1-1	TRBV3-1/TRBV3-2	TGTGCCAGCAGCCATCGGACAGGGGGCACTGAAGCTTTCTTT	CASSHRTGGTEAFF
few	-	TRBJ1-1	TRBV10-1	TGCGCCAGCAGTGAGCTCAATCTAAAGGGGGAACCGAACACTGAAGCTTTCTTT	CASSELNLKGEPNTEAFF
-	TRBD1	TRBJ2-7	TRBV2	TGTGCCAGCAAGCAGAAACAGGGGGCCACCTACGAGCAGTACTTC	CASKQKQGATYEQYF
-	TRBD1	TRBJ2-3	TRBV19	TGTGCCAGTAGTATAGGCGGGACAGGGGGCACAGATACGCAGTATTTT	CASSIGGTGGTDTQYF
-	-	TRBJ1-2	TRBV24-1	TGTGCCACCAGTGATCCTACAGGGATCTACACCTTC	CATSDPTGIYTF
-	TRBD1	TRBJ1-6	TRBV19	TGTGCCAGTAGGGGGGACAGCTCCTATAATTCACCCCTCCACTTT	CASRGDSSYNSPLHF
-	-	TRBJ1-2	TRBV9	TGTGCCAGCAGCGCAGGCGGCAGGGTAGGCTACACCTTC	CASSAGGRVGYTF
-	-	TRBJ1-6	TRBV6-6	TGTGCCAGCAACCACATAGGGGCGGATTCACCCCTCCACTTT	CASNHIGADSPLHF
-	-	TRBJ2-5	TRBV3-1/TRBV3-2	TGTGCCAGCAGCCAAGGGGGCGGGGTGAAGACCCAGTACTTC	CASSQGGGVKTQYF
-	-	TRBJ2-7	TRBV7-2	TGTGCCAGCAGCTTAGTTTCACAGGGCGAGCAGTACTTC	CASSLVSQGEQYF